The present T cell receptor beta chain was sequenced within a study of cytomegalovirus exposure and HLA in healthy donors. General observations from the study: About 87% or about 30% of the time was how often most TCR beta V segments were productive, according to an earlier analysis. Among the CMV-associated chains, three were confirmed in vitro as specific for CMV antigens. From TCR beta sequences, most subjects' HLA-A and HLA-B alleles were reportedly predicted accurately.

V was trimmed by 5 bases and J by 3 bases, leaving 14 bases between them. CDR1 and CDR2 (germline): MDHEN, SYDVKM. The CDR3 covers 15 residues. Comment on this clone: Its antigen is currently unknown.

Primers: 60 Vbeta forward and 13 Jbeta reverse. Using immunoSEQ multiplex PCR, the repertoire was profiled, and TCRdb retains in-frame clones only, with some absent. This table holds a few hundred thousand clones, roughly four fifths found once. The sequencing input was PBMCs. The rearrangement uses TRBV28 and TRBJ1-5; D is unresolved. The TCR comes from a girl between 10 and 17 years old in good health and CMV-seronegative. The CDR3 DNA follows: TGTGCCAGCAGTCCCCAGAAGAGCGACAATCAGCCCCAGCATTTT. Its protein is CASSPQKSDNQPQHF.